This TCR beta chain was sequenced for a study of beta chain features in type 1 diabetes. The germline V gene has CDR1 MGHRA and CDR2 YSYEKL. The J segment lost 6 bases and the V segment lost 1 base, leaving 12 bases of the junction unmatched. This CDR3 has 18 amino acids. Worth noting for this clone: Antigen: not known.

What was sequenced were expressed TCRB transcripts, since all of the isolated RNA had been reverse transcribed. Here immunoSEQ multiplex PCR was the method, and the copy in TCRdb shows in-frame clones only, minus some. Of about 700,000 clones in the sample, under 15% were seen once. Heparinised blood was drawn once per donor, averaging about 116 mL. Each sorted fraction was over 95% pure. Findings and caveats of the study: Moderately but significantly shorter TCRB CDR3s were found in Type 1 diabetes patients in all four CD4+ subsets.

This rearrangement joins TRBV4-1 to TRBJ2-7; TRBD2 matches at 13 bases. The sequence derives from a man between 18 and 35 years old with type 1 diabetes. Input material: naive CD4+ T cells from blood. DNA of the CDR3: TGCGCCAGCAGCCAAGGCTGGCTCGGACTAGCGGGGGATCTCGAGCAGTACTTC. Translating it yields CASSQGWLGLAGDLEQYF.